Sequencing of this TCR beta chain was carried out in a study of identical twins. Notes on the study in general: The models gave estimates that fell short of the out-of-frame TCR alpha sharing seen in monozygotic twins. Analyses of zero insertions could be partly confounded by invariant MAIT and iNKT cells.

CDR1 SGDLS and CDR2 YYNGEE come from the germline V gene. Trimming stripped 3 bases from V and 8 bases from J, with 11 bases between. This CDR3 region has 13 residues. TCRdb recomputed calls from the 5' RACE reads with MiXCR, one row per CDR3 protein. The sample lists some 790,000 distinct CDR3 sequences, 15% to 20% occurring once. There are a few counts of this clonotype. Antigen unknown. These sequences were also reported in another study, on T cells expressing NK-cell markers. That work adds: Seropositivity for HCMV was found in seven of the eight sequenced donors, with one seronegative. HCMV specificity was not established for the expanded NKG2C+ T cell clones.

The TCR originated in a woman younger than 35 in good health. Input material: PBMCs. This chain uses TRBV9 with TRBJ2-2, with a weak D call TRBD2 (6 bases). CDR3 DNA: TGTGCCAGCAGCGCTCGGGGGATGGGGGAGCTGTTTTTT. This translates into CASSARGMGELFF.